A single sample is the source of the 21 T cell receptor beta chains below, sequenced in a study of cytomegalovirus exposure and HLA in healthy donors. The protocol was immunoSEQ multiplex PCR, while the TCRdb copy is restricted to in-frame clones and leaves out a portion. The sample consists of 90,000 to 150,000 clones, 88% of them appearing once. The sample comprised PBMCs. Source of these receptors: a woman aged 18 to 35 in good health and CMV-seropositive.

This clone has only a few counts. The V gene is TRBV5-4, the J gene TRBJ2-5; D is possibly TRBD1 (5 bases). Trimming took off 1 base at V and 1 base at J, with 8 bases between the two ends. This CDR3 comprises 14 residues. The V gene's germline CDR1 is SGHNT and CDR2 YYREEE (reference sequence). CDR3 DNA: TGTGCCAGCAGCTTGCGACAGTCCCAAGAGACCCAGTACTTC. The encoded protein is CASSLRQSQETQYF. The complete variable domain, with remaining parts taken from reference TRBV5-4 and TRBJ2-5, reads ETGVTQSPTHLIKTRGQQVTLRCSSQSGHNTVSWYQQALGQGPQFIFQYYREEENGRGNFPPRFSGLQFPNYSSELNVNALELDDSALYLCASSLRQSQETQYFGPGTRLLVL.

This clone occurred once. The chain uses TRBV19 and TRBJ1-2, with D perhaps TRBD1 (6 bases). V gave up 10 bases and J gave up 5 bases, with 14 bases separating them. Germline lookup yields CDR1 LNHDA and CDR2 SQIVND (reference sequence). This CDR3 is built from 12 residues. The CDR3 protein is CAIQGPGYGYTF. Written as DNA, the CDR3 is TGTGCCATCCAGGGGCCGGGATATGGCTACACCTTC.

This clone has only a few counts. This sequence joins TRBV6-1 and TRBJ1-2; 8 positions agree with TRBD1. The CDR3 loop spans 14 amino acids. Trimming took 2 bases from V and 6 from J; bases not matched to a gene: 5. The V gene's germline CDR1 is MNHNS and CDR2 SASEGT. The CDR3 nucleotides are TGTGCCAGCAGTGAAAGGACAGGGTGGAATGGCTACACCTTC. Its translation: CASSERTGWNGYTF.

J is TRBJ1-2 and V is TRBV18, with TRBD1 identical over 7 bases. Germline CDR1 KGHSH, CDR2 LQKENI. The CDR3 has 15 amino acids. The ends lost 3 bases at V and 2 bases at J; junction bases unmatched: 6. The CDR3 bases are TGTGCCAGCTCACCTCCGGGACAGAAGAACTATGGCTACACCTTC. Its protein product is CASSPPGQKNYGYTF.

The chain uses TRBV10-1 and TRBJ2-2; D might be TRBD1 (5 bases). This CDR3 spans 15 amino acids. Germline values: CDR1 WNHNN, CDR2 SYGVQD (reference sequence). V lost 3 bases and J 1 base, leaving 9 bases between the germline ends. The CDR3 region is CASSDGQGNTGELFF. In DNA form, the CDR3 reads TGCGCCAGCAGTGACGGGCAGGGGAACACCGGGGAGCTGTTTTTT.

The chain is built from TRBV19 and TRBJ2-7, with D possibly TRBD1 on 6 matching bases. Germline V lookup: CDR1 LNHDA, CDR2 SQIVND (reference sequence). The length of the CDR3 is 13 residues. Trimming pared 8 bases from V and 1 base from J, leaving 12 bases between. CDR3 residues: CASSLGQSYEQYF. DNA for the CDR3: TGTGCCAGTTCTCTCGGACAGTCCTACGAGCAGTACTTC.

This rearrangement joins TRBV11-2 to TRBJ1-1; possible D gene TRBD1, 5 bases. CDR1 is SGHAT and CDR2 is FQNNGV in the germline V gene. Trimming removed 4 bases at V and 8 bases at J, with 8 bases between. The CDR3 is 11 residues long. As DNA, the CDR3 is TGTGCCAGCAGCTCGGGGGGGGAAGCTTTCTTT. Translated, it gives CASSSGGEAFF. Using reference TRBV11-2 and TRBJ1-1 for the parts outside the CDR3, the full variable domain is EAGVAQSPRYKIIEKRQSVAFWCNPISGHATLYWYQQILGQGPKLLIQFQNNGVVDDSQLPKDRFSAERLKGVDSTLKIQPAKLEDSAVYLCASSSGGEAFFGQGTRLTVV.

V usage is TRBV7-2 and J usage is TRBJ1-1; D is uncertain. The germline V gene encodes CDR1 SGHTA and CDR2 FQGNSA. V shed 0 bases and J shed 3 bases, with 8 bases lying between them. The CDR3 covers 14 residues. The CDR3 nucleotides are TGTGCCAGCAGCTTAGCGACATTTTACACTGAAGCTTTCTTT. Translating it yields CASSLATFYTEAFF.

This chain uses TRBV25-1 with TRBJ2-7; 7 positions agree with TRBD1. Germline values: CDR1 MGHDK, CDR2 SYGVNS. Trimming cost V 5 bases and J 2 bases; bases outside gene matches: 0. The CDR3 is 12 residues long. In DNA form, the CDR3 reads TGTGCCAGCAGTCAGGGGGCCTACGAGCAGTACTTC. It encodes CASSQGAYEQYF.

The gene calls are TRBV5-5 and TRBJ1-4; D remains ambiguous. The CDR3 is 15 amino acids. Trimming removed 2 bases at V and 0 bases at J, with 8 bases between. The germline gives CDR1 SGHKS, CDR2 YYEKEE (reference sequence). The CDR3 protein is CASSLSPATNEKLFF. The CDR3 DNA reads TGTGCCAGCAGCTTATCTCCAGCAACTAATGAAAAACTGTTTTTT.

This clone was counted between two and nine times. The V and J genes are TRBV6-5 and TRBJ1-3, with D perhaps matching TRBD1 (5 bases). This CDR3 has 15 residues. From germline, CDR1 is MNHEY and CDR2 SVGAGI. The V end was cut by 6 bases, the J end by 0 bases, with 12 bases between. Written as DNA, the CDR3 is TGTGCCAGCAGGATAGACAGCCACTCTGGAAACACCATATATTTT. Protein: CASRIDSHSGNTIYF.

This clone was picked up one time. The V and J genes are TRBV30 and TRBJ1-5; D gene uncertain. With 2 bases removed from V and 2 bases from J, the gap between germline ends came to 10 bases. Germline V gene lookup returns CDR1 GTSNPN and CDR2 SVGIG (reference sequence). CDR3 length: 14 residues. The CDR3 sequence is CAWSSGGGNQPQHF. CDR3 coding DNA: TGTGCCTGGAGTTCAGGTGGTGGCAATCAGCCCCAGCATTTT. Using reference TRBV30 and TRBJ1-5 for the parts outside the CDR3, the full variable domain is SQTIHQWPATLVQPVGSPLSLECTVEGTSNPNLYWYRQAAGRGLQLLFYSVGIGQISSEVPQNLSASRPQDRQFILSSKKLLLSDSGFYLCAWSSGGGNQPQHFGDGTRLSIL.

Note on this clone: One junction end does not reproduce the germline sequence, and a read error may be involved. This chain links TRBV15 with TRBJ2-4; D is perhaps TRBD2 (7 bases). Germline loops: CDR1 LNHNV, CDR2 YYDKDF (reference sequence). This CDR3 contains 14 residues. CDR3 nucleotide sequence: TGTGCCACCAGCAGAGTAGGGGGGTCGCGGGAGATCGACTTC. Translation: CATSRVGGSREIDF. Drawing the rest from reference TRBV15 and TRBJ2-4, the complete variable domain is DAMVIQNPRYQVTQFGKPVTLSCSQTLNHNVMYWYQQKSSQAPKLLFHYYDKDFNNEADTPDNFQSRRPNTSFCFLDIRSPGLGDTAMYLCATSRVGGSREIDFGAGTRLSVL.

J is TRBJ2-5 and V is TRBV7-2; 7 bases fit TRBD1. CDR1 and CDR2 from the germline V gene are SGHTA and FQGNSA. This CDR3 is built from 13 residues. V lost 5 bases to trimming and J lost 5 bases; unmatched junction nucleotides: 5. The CDR3 DNA follows: TGTGCCAGCAGCCCCTCGACAGGGGAGACCCAGTACTTC. Translation gives CASSPSTGETQYF.

The rearrangement joins TRBV5-1 to TRBJ1-2; possibly TRBD1 for D (5 bases). The V gene's germline CDR1 is SGHRS and CDR2 YFSETQ. Trimming cost V 4 bases and J 5 bases, with 24 bases left between them. CDR3 length: 17 amino acids. The CDR3 sequence is CASSRRTHASLEYGYTF. CDR3 coding DNA: TGCGCCAGCAGCCGAAGGACACACGCCAGTCTCGAATATGGCTACACCTTC.

This sequence joins TRBV19 and TRBJ2-1; 11 bases fit TRBD2. CDR3 size: 18 residues. J gave up 8 bases and V 1 base, and 13 bases lay outside the gene matches. The germline CDR1 and CDR2 sequences are LNHDA and SQIVND (reference sequence). CDR3 protein: CASSIGAVLAGVTYEQFF. The CDR3 coding sequence is TGTGCCAGTAGTATAGGAGCGGTACTAGCGGGAGTTACTTATGAGCAGTTCTTC. Looking up the rest from reference TRBV19 and TRBJ2-1 gives the full variable domain: DGGITQSPKYLFRKEGQNVTLSCEQNLNHDAMYWYRQDPGQGLRLIYYSQIVNDFQKGDIAEGYSVSREKKESFPLTVTSAQKNPTAFYLCASSIGAVLAGVTYEQFFGPGTRLTVL.

The rearrangement joins TRBV4-3 to TRBJ2-1; 11 bases are shared with TRBD1. With 10 bases clipped from V and 5 bases from J, the junction kept 4 bases outside the gene matches. The CDR3 runs to 13 residues. Germline-derived CDR1 and CDR2 are LGHNA and YSLEER. The CDR3 DNA reads as TGCGCCACTAAGGGACAGGGGGACAATGAGCAGTTCTTC. As protein: CATKGQGDNEQFF.

The chain carries TRBV19 and TRBJ1-5; 10 bases agree with TRBD1. V gave up 6 bases and J gave up 2 bases; unmatched junction bases: 7. The CDR3 extends over 16 amino acids. Per the germline V gene, CDR1 is LNHDA and CDR2 is SQIVND (reference sequence). This CDR3 reads CASRNSGTGGNQPQHF. In DNA form, the CDR3 reads TGTGCCAGTAGAAACTCCGGGACAGGGGGCAATCAGCCCCAGCATTTT.

This chain connects TRBV19 to TRBJ1-1, with TRBD1 as a possible D gene (5 bases). This CDR3 has 16 amino acids. Trimming left V 0 bases short and J 0 bases short, with 11 bases between. Germline V gives CDR1 LNHDA, CDR2 SQIVND (reference sequence). The CDR3 sequence: CASSIDLDSVNTEAFF. In DNA, the CDR3 is TGTGCCAGTAGTATAGATCTCGACAGCGTGAACACTGAAGCTTTCTTT.

The chain uses TRBV7-9 and TRBJ2-2, with a tentative D call TRBD2 (6 bases). From germline, CDR1 is SEHNR and CDR2 FQNEAQ (reference sequence). With 6 bases removed from V and 7 bases from J, the gap between germline ends came to 12 bases. The CDR3 loop spans 13 amino acids. The CDR3 DNA reads as TGTGCCAGCAGTCCAAGGGAGGACGGGGAGCTGTTTTTT. Protein: CASSPREDGELFF. The whole variable domain, remainder taken from reference TRBV7-9 and TRBJ2-2, is DTGVSQNPRHKITKRGQNVTFRCDPISEHNRLYWYRQTLGQGPEFLTYFQNEAQLEKSRLLSDRFSAERPKGSFSTLEIQRTEQGDSAMYLCASSPREDGELFFGEGSRLTVL.

The J gene is TRBJ1-2, the V gene TRBV10-1, with a possible D match to TRBD1 (5 bases). CDR3 length equals 16 residues. CDR1 is WNHNN, CDR2 SYGVQD, per germline (reference sequence). Trimming removed 6 bases from V and 4 bases from J, with 21 bases in between. The CDR3 loop reads CASRGGVRVCSYGYTF. The CDR3 nucleotides are TGCGCCAGCAGGGGGGGGGTTCGGGTATGTTCCTATGGCTACACCTTC.